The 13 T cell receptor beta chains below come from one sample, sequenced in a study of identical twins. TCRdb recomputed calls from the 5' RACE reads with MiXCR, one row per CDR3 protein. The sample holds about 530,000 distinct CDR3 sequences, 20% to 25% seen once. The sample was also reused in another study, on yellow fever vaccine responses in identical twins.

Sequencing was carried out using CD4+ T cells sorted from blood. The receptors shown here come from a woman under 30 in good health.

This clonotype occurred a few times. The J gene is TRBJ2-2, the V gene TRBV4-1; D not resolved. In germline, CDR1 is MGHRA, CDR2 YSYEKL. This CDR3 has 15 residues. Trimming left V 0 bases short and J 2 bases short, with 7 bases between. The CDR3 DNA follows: TGCGCCAGCAGCCAAGATCCACTCAACACCGGGGAGCTGTTTTTT. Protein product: CASSQDPLNTGELFF.

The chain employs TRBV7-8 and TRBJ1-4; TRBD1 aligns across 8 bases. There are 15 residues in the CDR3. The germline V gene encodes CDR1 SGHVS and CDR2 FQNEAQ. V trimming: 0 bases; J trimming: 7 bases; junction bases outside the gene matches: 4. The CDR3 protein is CASSLAGTGAEKLFF. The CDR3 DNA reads TGTGCCAGCAGCTTAGCGGGGACAGGAGCTGAAAAACTGTTTTTT.

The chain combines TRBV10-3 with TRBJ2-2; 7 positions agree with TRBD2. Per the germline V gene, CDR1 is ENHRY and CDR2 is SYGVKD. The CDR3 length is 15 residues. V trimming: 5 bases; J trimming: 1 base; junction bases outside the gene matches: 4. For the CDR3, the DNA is TGTGCCATCAGTCTGAGCGGGATGAACACCGGGGAGCTGTTTTTT. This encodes CAISLSGMNTGELFF.

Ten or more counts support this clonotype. Here the CDR3 DNA reads TGTGCCACCCGATCGGGACTAGGGGACAATGAGCAGTTCTTC. The encoded protein is CATRSGLGDNEQFF. This rearrangement joins TRBV24-1 to TRBJ2-1; 8 bases match TRBD2. The junction had 8 bases not matched to a gene; V was cut back by 9 bases and J by 5 bases. CDR3 size: 14 residues. The germline V gene encodes CDR1 KGHDR and CDR2 SFDVKD.

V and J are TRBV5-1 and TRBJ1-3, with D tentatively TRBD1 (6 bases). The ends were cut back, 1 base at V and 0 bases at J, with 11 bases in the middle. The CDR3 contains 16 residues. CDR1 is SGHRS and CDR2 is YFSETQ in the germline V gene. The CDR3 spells CASSLTGDNSGNTIYF. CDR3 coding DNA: TGCGCCAGCAGCTTGACCGGGGACAACTCTGGAAACACCATATATTTT.

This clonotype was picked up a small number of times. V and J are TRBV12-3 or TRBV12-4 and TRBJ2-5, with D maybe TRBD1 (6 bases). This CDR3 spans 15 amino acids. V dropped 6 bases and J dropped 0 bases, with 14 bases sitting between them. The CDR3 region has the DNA TGTGCCAGCAGCCCAACTCACAGGGACCAAGAGACCCAGTACTTC. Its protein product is CASSPTHRDQETQYF.

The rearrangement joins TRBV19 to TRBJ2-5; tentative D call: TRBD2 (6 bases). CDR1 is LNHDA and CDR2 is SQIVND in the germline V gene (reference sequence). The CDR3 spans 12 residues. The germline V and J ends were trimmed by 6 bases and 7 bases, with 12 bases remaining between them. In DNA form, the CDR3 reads TGTGCCAGTAGCCGGGACGGGGGGACCCAGTACTTC. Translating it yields CASSRDGGTQYF.

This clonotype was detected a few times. CDR3 DNA sequence: TGTGCCAGCAGTTTGGGCGGGAGATTGACCGGGGAGCTGTTTTTT. This gives the protein CASSLGGRLTGELFF. This chain connects TRBV12-3 or TRBV12-4 to TRBJ2-2, with 7 positions matching TRBD2. This CDR3 is built from 15 residues. With V trimmed by 3 bases and J by 5 bases, 6 bases remained unmatched.

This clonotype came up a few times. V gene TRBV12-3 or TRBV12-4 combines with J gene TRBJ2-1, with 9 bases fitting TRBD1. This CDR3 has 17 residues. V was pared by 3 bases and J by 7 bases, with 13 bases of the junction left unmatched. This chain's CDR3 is CASSLRPGTGLGNEQFF. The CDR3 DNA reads TGTGCCAGCAGTTTGAGGCCAGGGACAGGGCTGGGGAATGAGCAGTTCTTC.

This CDR3 is CATSGISSGGALDTQYF. CDR3 in DNA: TGTGCCACCAGTGGAATTTCTAGCGGGGGGGCGTTAGATACGCAGTATTTT. The chain has TRBV24-1 and TRBJ2-3; 12 bases map to TRBD2. CDR3 size: 17 residues. With V trimmed by 5 bases and J by 5 bases, 10 bases remained unmatched. The germline V gene encodes CDR1 KGHDR and CDR2 SFDVKD.

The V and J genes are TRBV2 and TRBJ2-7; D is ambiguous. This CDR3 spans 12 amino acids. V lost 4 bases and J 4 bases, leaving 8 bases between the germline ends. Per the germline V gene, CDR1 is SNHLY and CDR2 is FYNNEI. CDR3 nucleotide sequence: TGTGCCAGCAGTGTAACCAGTTACGAGCAGTACGTC. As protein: CASSVTSYEQYV.

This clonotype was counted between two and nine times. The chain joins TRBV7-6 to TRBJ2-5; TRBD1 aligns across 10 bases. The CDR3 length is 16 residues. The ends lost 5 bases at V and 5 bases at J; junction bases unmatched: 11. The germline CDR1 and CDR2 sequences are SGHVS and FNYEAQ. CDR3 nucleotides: TGTGCCAGCAGCCCAGGACAGGGGGGGATGGGGGAGACCCAGTACTTC. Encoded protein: CASSPGQGGMGETQYF.

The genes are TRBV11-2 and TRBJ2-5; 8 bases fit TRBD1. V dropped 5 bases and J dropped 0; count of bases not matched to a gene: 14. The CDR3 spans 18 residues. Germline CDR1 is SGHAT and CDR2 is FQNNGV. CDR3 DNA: TGTGCCAGCAGCGCCCGGGACAGGCGCACCATCGACCAAGAGACCCAGTACTTC. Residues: CASSARDRRTIDQETQYF.